What follows are 14 T cell receptor beta chains derived from one specimen sequenced in a study of OX40 agonist ivuxolimab in advanced cancers. The method was immunoSEQ multiplex PCR; TCRdb's version includes in-frame clones alone and lacks a portion of them. The sample includes fewer than 65,000 clones, about 87% of them seen just once. The starting material was CD4+ or CD8+ T cells sorted from blood, obtained in a trial of the OX40 agonist ivuxolimab. The receptors derive from an adult with an advanced solid tumor such as melanoma, head and neck, liver or kidney cancer.

The V and J genes are TRBV29-1 and TRBJ2-3; the match to TRBD2 covers 7 bases. Germline CDR1 is SQVTM and CDR2 is ANQGSEA. V lost 5 bases, J lost 2 bases, and 4 bases stayed unmatched. The CDR3 spans 13 residues. CDR3 coding DNA: TGCAGCGTTAAGCGGGGATACACAGATACGCAGTATTTT. Its protein product is CSVKRGYTDTQYF.

Note on this clone: This CDR3 is also generated by other DNA sequences in the sample. The CDR3 sequence is CATSRDLGQGEKKLFF. The CDR3 DNA reads as TGTGCCACCAGCAGAGATTTAGGACAGGGGGAAAAAAAACTGTTTTTT. This chain joins TRBV15 and TRBJ1-4, with 10 positions matching TRBD1. CDR1 is LNHNV and CDR2 is YYDKDF in the germline V gene (reference sequence). This CDR3 region has 16 residues. Germline trimming cut 0 bases from V and 9 bases from J; bases unmatched to any gene: 7.

The V call is TRBV4-1, the J call TRBJ2-4, with D possibly being TRBD1 (6 bases). The length of the CDR3 is 21 residues. The V end was cut by 0 bases, the J end by 0 bases, with 24 bases between. In germline, CDR1 is MGHRA, CDR2 YSYEKL. As DNA, the CDR3 is TGCGCCAGCAGCCAAGATCTGAGGGATGGACAGATCAGTTTAGCCAAAAACATTCAGTACTTC. The encoded protein is CASSQDLRDGQISLAKNIQYF.

This chain joins TRBV6-4 and TRBJ1-1, with 7 nucleotides matching TRBD1. In germline, CDR1 is MRHNA, CDR2 SNTAGT. There are 10 residues in the CDR3. The V and J ends lost 10 bases and 7 bases, in that order; junction bases with no gene match: 3. The CDR3 DNA reads as TGTGCCACCCGGGACAGTGAAGCTTTCTTT. This translates into CATRDSEAFF.

This clone has only one observation. J is TRBJ2-2 and V is TRBV2; D is possibly TRBD1 (6 bases). Germline V gene lookup returns CDR1 SNHLY and CDR2 FYNNEI. Deletions cut 6 bases from V and 4 bases from J, with 9 bases between. CDR3 length equals 13 residues. The CDR3 nucleotides are TGTGCCAGCAGCAGGGGAAGCACCGGGGAGCTGTTTTTT. Protein: CASSRGSTGELFF. The complete variable domain, with remaining parts taken from reference TRBV2 and TRBJ2-2, reads EPEVTQTPSHQVTQMGQEVILRCVPISNHLYFYWYRQILGQKVEFLVSFYNNEISEKSEIFDDQFSVERPDGSNFTLKIRSTKLEDSAMYFCASSRGSTGELFFGEGSRLTVL.

This chain joins TRBV5-1 and TRBJ2-7; 9 bases agree with TRBD1. CDR1 SGHRS and CDR2 YFSETQ come from the germline V gene. The trim removed 4 bases at V and 5 bases at J, leaving 7 bases unmatched. The CDR3 is 14 residues long. CDR3 residues: CASSARDRVDEQYF. The CDR3, as DNA: TGCGCCAGCAGCGCCCGGGACAGGGTCGACGAGCAGTACTTC.

This chain connects TRBV4-2 to TRBJ2-3, with D perhaps TRBD1 or TRBD2 (7 bases each). The CDR3 is 18 amino acids. Trimming left V 0 bases short and J 3 bases short, with 19 bases between. Germline CDR1 is LGHNA and CDR2 is YNFKEQ. The CDR3 nucleotides read TGTGCCAGCAGCCAAGACATGGGGAGGGGGCGCCGGACAGATACGCAGTATTTT. Protein: CASSQDMGRGRRTDTQYF.

The rearrangement uses TRBV7-9 and TRBJ1-6; TRBD1 aligns across 10 bases. With 0 bases clipped from V and 3 bases from J, the junction kept 5 bases outside the gene matches. The CDR3 length is 18 residues. Germline assignment: CDR1 SEHNR and CDR2 FQNEAQ (reference sequence). CDR3 residues: CASSLAPGQGIYNSPLHF. The CDR3 DNA reads as TGTGCCAGCAGCTTAGCTCCGGGACAGGGGATCTATAATTCACCCCTCCACTTT. The full variable domain, completed using reference TRBV7-9 and TRBJ1-6, is DTGVSQNPRHKITKRGQNVTFRCDPISEHNRLYWYRQTLGQGPEFLTYFQNEAQLEKSRLLSDRFSAERPKGSFSTLEIQRTEQGDSAMYLCASSLAPGQGIYNSPLHFGNGTRLTVT.

The chain recombines TRBV7-9 with TRBJ1-5; D unresolved. The CDR3 has 13 amino acids. The germline CDR1 and CDR2 sequences are SEHNR and FQNEAQ (reference sequence). The V and J ends lost 3 bases and 4 bases respectively, with 7 bases between them. CDR3 nucleotides: TGTGCCAGCAGCTTTGAGGGAAATCAGCCCCAGCATTTT. Encoded protein: CASSFEGNQPQHF. Based on the CDR3 plus reference TRBV7-9 and TRBJ1-5, the full variable domain is DTGVSQNPRHKITKRGQNVTFRCDPISEHNRLYWYRQTLGQGPEFLTYFQNEAQLEKSRLLSDRFSAERPKGSFSTLEIQRTEQGDSAMYLCASSFEGNQPQHFGDGTRLSIL.

This chain connects TRBV5-1 to TRBJ1-5; D might be TRBD1 (6 bases). Germline V gene data show CDR1 as SGHRS and CDR2 as YFSETQ. CDR3 length equals 15 residues. Trimming took off 0 bases at V and 5 bases at J, with 12 bases between the two ends. CDR3 sequence (DNA): TGCGCCAGCAGCTTGGGCGGGAGGGGGGATCAGCCCCAGCATTTT. The encoded protein is CASSLGGRGDQPQHF.

This chain links TRBV5-1 with TRBJ1-5; 7 bases match TRBD1. The trim removed 4 bases at V and 4 bases at J, leaving 5 bases unmatched. Germline CDR1 SGHRS, CDR2 YFSETQ. The CDR3 consists of 14 residues. The chain's CDR3 is CASSPGTANQPQHF. CDR3 sequence (DNA): TGCGCCAGCAGCCCCGGGACAGCGAATCAGCCCCAGCATTTT.

J is TRBJ2-3 and V is TRBV6-8; the match to TRBD2 covers 9 bases. J lost 7 bases, V lost 4 bases, and 6 bases had no gene match. Germline CDR1 reads MNHGY; CDR2 reads SAAAGT. The CDR3 length is 14 residues. The CDR3 region is CASSLGGGANTQYF. CDR3 nucleotides: TGTGCCAGCAGTTTGGGCGGGGGGGCAAATACGCAGTATTTT.

This chain links TRBV30 with TRBJ1-5, with 8 bases aligning to TRBD1. Germline CDR1 reads GTSNPN; CDR2 reads SVGIG (reference sequence). The CDR3 extends over 15 amino acids. V gave up 2 bases and J gave up 3 bases; unmatched junction bases: 6. The CDR3 region has the DNA TGTGCCTGGAGTCCCATGGGACAGGACAATCAGCCCCAGCATTTT. Translating it yields CAWSPMGQDNQPQHF.

Only one count was recorded for this clone. The genes are TRBV30 and TRBJ1-3; D uncertain. CDR3 size: 13 residues. Germline CDR1 and CDR2: GTSNPN and SVGIG (reference sequence). Trimming left V 7 bases short and J 4 bases short, with 14 bases between. The CDR3 sequence: CAFTLKAGNTIYF. The CDR3 DNA follows: TGTGCCTTTACTCTTAAGGCGGGAAACACCATATATTTT.